This TCR beta chain was sequenced in a study of T cell responses to AZD1222 COVID-19 vaccine. Study-level results: Compared with day 0, the breadth and depth of the Spike-specific TCR repertoire rose significantly after two doses of AZD1222. It should be noted that donors were predominantly white British and more often female, and clonal diversity was possibly underestimated.

Turning to this clone: Its cognate antigen is unknown.

Profiling relied on immunoSEQ multiplex PCR, and the TCRdb table lists in-frame clones only, not all of them. In the table there are approximately 210,000 clones, approximately 94% of which are singletons. The CDR3 has 15 amino acids. Looked up from germline, CDR1 is ENHRY and CDR2 is SYGVKD. V shed 0 bases and J shed 3 bases, with 8 bases lying between them. The V call is TRBV10-3, the J call TRBJ1-4; possible D gene TRBD1, 6 bases. The origin of this receptor is an adult who received the MenACWY meningococcal vaccine as a control. The sequenced sample was peripheral blood, obtained 28 days after the second dose of the MenACWY control vaccine. Here the CDR3 reads CAISESRGANEKLFF. Written as DNA, the CDR3 is TGTGCCATCAGTGAGTCCAGGGGTGCTAATGAAAAACTGTTTTTT.